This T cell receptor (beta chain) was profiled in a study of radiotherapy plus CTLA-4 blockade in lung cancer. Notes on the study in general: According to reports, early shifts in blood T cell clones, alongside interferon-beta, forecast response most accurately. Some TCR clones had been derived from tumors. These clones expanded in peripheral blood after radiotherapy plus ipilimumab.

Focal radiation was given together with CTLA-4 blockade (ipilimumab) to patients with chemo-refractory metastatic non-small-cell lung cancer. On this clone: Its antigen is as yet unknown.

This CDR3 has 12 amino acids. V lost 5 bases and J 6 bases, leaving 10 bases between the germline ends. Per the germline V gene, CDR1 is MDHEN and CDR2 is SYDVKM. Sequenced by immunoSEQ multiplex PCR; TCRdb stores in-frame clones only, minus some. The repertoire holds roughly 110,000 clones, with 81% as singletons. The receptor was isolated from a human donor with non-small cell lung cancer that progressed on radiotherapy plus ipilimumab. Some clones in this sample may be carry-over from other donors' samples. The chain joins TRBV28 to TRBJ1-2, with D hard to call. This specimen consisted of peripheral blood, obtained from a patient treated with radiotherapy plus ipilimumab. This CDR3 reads CASSVTVDGYTF. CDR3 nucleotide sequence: TGTGCCAGCAGTGTAACCGTAGATGGCTACACCTTC.